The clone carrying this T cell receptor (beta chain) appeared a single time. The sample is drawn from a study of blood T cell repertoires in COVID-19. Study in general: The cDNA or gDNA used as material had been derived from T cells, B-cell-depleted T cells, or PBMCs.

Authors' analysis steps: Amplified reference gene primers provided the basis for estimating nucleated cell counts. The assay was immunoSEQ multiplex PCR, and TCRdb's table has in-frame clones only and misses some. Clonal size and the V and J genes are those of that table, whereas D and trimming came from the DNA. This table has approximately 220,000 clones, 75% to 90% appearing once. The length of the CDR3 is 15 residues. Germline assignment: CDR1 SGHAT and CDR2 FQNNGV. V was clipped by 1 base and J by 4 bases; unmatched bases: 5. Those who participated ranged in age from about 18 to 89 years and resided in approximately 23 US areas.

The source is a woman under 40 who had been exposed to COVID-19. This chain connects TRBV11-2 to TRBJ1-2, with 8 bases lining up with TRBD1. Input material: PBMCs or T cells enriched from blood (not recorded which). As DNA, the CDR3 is TGTGCCAGCAGCTTAGGGACAGGGTTGGGCTATGGCTACACCTTC. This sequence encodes CASSLGTGLGYGYTF.